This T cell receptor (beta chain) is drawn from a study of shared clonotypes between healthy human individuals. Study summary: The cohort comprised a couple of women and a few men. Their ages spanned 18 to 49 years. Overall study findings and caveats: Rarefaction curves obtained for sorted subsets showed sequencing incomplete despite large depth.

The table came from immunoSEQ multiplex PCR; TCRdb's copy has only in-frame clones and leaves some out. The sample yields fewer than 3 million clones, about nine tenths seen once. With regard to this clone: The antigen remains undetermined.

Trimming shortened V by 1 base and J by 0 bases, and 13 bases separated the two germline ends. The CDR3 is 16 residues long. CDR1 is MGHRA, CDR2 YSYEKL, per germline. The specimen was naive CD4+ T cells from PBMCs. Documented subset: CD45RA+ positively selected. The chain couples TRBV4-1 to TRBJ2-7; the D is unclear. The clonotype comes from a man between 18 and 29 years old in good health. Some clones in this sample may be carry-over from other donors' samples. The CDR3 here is CASSQAHTVASYEQYF. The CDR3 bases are TGCGCCAGCAGCCAAGCCCACACCGTAGCCTCCTACGAGCAGTACTTC.